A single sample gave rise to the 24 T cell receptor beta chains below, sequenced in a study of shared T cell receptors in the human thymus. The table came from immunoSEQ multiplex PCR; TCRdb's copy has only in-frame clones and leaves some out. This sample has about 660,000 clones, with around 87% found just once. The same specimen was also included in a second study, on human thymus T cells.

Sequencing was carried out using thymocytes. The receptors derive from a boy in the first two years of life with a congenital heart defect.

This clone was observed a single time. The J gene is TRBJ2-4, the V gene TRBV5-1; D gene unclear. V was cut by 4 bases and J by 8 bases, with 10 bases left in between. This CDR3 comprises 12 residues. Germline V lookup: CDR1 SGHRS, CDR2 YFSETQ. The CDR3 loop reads CASSPPIDIQYF. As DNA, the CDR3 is TGCGCCAGCAGCCCCCCCATAGACATTCAGTACTTC.

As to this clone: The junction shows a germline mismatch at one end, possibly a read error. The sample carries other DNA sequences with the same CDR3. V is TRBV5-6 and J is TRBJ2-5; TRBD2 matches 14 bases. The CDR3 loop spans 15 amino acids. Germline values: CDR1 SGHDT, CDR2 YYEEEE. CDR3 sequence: CASNKRTSGGETQYF. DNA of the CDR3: TGTGCTAGCAACAAGAGGACTAGCGGGGGGGAGACCCAGTACTTC.

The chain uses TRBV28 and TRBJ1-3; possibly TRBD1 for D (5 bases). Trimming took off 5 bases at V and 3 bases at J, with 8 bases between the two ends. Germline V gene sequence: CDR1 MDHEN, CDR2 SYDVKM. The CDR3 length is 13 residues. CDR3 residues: CASSIGVGNTIYF. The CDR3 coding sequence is TGTGCCAGCAGTATAGGGGTTGGAAACACCATATATTTT.

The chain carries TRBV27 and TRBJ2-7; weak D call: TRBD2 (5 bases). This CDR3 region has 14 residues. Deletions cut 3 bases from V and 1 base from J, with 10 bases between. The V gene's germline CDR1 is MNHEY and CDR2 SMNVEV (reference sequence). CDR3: CASSFGGGSYEQYF. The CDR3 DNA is TGTGCCAGCAGTTTCGGAGGTGGATCCTACGAGCAGTACTTC.

CDR3 loop: CASSGRDRGYGYTF. The CDR3 nucleotides are TGTGCCAGCTCAGGGCGGGACAGGGGTTATGGCTACACCTTC. This chain uses TRBV27 with TRBJ1-2; TRBD1 matches 10 bases. CDR1 is MNHEY and CDR2 is SMNVEV in the germline V gene (reference sequence). J gave up 5 bases and V 8 bases, and 8 bases lay outside the gene matches. The CDR3 contains 14 residues.

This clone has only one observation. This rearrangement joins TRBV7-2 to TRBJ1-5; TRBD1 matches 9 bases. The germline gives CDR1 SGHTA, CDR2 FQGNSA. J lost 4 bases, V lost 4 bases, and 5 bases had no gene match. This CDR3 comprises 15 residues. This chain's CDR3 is CASSSRTGENQPQHF. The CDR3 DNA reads TGTGCCAGCAGCTCTCGGACAGGGGAGAATCAGCCCCAGCATTTT.

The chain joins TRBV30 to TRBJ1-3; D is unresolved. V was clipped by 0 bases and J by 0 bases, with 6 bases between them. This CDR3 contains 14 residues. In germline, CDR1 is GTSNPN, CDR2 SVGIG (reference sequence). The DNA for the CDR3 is TGTGCCTGGAGTGTTCCCCTCTCTGGAAACACCATATATTTT. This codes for CAWSVPLSGNTIYF.

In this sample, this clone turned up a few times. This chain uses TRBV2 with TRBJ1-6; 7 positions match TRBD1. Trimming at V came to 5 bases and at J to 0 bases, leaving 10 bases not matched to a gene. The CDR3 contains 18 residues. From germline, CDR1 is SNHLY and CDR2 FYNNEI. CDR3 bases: TGTGCCAGCAGTTTACCCACGGACAGGAGCTCCTATAATTCACCCCTCCACTTT. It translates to CASSLPTDRSSYNSPLHF.

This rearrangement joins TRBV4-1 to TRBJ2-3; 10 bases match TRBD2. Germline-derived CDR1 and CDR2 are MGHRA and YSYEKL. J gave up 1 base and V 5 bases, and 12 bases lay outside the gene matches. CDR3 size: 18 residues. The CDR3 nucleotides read TGCGCCAGCAGCGATAGCGGGGGGACTCCACTCGGCACAGATACGCAGTATTTT. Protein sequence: CASSDSGGTPLGTDTQYF.

CDR3 sequence: CASSSLITGTGHEKLFF. Written as DNA, the CDR3 is TGTGCCAGCAGCTCCCTCATTACCGGGACAGGGCATGAAAAACTGTTTTTT. The chain has TRBV5-5 and TRBJ1-4; 9 positions match TRBD1. The CDR3 has 17 amino acids. J was trimmed by 6 bases and V by 3 bases; bases with no gene match: 12. Germline lookup yields CDR1 SGHKS and CDR2 YYEKEE (reference sequence).

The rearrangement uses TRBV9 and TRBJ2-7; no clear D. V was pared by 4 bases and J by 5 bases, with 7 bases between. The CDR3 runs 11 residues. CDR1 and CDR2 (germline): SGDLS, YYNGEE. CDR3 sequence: CASSSGHEQYF. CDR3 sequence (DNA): TGTGCCAGCAGCTCCGGTCACGAGCAGTACTTC.

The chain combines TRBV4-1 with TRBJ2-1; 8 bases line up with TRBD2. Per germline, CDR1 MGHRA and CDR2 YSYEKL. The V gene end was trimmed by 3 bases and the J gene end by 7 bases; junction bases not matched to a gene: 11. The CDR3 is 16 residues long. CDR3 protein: CASSHGREGLGNEQFF. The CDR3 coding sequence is TGCGCCAGCAGCCATGGACGGGAGGGCCTAGGGAATGAGCAGTTCTTC.

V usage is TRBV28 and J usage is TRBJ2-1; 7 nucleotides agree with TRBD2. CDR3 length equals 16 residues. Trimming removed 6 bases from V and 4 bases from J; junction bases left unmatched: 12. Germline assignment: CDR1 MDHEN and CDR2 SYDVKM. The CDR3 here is CASRTAGAPLYNEQFF. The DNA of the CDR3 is TGTGCCAGCAGAACCGCGGGAGCCCCCCTTTACAATGAGCAGTTCTTC. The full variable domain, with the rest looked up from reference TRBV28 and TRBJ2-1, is DVKVTQSSRYLVKRTGEKVFLECVQDMDHENMFWYRQDPGLGLRLIYFSYDVKMKEKGDIPEGYSVSREKKERFSLILESASTNQTSMYLCASRTAGAPLYNEQFFGPGTRLTVL.

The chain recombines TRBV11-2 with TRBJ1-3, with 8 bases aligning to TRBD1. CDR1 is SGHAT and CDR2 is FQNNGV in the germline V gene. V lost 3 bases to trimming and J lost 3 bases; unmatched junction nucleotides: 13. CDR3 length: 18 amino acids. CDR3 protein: CASSFGPGQAGRGNTIYF. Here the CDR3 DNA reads TGTGCCAGCAGCTTCGGTCCGGGACAGGCTGGCCGTGGAAACACCATATATTTT.

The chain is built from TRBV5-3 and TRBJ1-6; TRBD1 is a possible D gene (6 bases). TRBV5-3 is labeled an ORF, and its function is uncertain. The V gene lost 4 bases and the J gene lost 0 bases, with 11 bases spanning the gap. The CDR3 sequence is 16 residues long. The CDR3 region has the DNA TGTGCCAGAAGCCCCTCCAGGGGCTCCTATAATTCACCCCTCCACTTT. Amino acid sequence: CARSPSRGSYNSPLHF.

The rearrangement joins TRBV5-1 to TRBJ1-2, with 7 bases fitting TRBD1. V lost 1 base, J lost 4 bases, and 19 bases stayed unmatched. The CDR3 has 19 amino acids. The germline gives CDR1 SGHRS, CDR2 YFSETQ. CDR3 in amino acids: CASSLSRGLPPIELYGYTF. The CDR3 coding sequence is TGCGCCAGCAGCTTGTCTAGGGGGCTACCTCCCATCGAACTCTATGGCTACACCTTC.

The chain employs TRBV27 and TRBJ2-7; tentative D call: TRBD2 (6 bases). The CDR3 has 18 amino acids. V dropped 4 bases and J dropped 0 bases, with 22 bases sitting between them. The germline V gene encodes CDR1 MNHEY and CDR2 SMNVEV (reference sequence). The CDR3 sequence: CASSSNTNTSTSSYEQYF. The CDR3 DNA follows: TGTGCCAGCAGTTCCAATACCAATACTAGCACGAGCTCCTACGAGCAGTACTTC.

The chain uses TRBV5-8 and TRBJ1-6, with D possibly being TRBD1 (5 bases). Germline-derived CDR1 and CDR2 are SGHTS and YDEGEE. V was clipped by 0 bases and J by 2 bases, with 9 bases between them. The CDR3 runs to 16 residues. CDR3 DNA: TGTGCCAGCAGCTTGGATGGGGCAACCTATAATTCACCCCTCCACTTT. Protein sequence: CASSLDGATYNSPLHF.

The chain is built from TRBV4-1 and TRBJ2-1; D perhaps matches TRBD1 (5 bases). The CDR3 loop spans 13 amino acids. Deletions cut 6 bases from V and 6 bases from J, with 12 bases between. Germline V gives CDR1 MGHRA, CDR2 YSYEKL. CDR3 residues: CASSFGHANEQFF. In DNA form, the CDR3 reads TGCGCCAGCAGTTTCGGACATGCCAATGAGCAGTTCTTC.

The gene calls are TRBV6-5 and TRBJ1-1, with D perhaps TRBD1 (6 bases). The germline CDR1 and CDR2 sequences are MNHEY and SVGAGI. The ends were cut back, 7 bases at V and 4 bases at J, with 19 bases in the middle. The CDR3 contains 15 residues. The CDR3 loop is CASIVNPGEGTEAFF. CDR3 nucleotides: TGTGCCAGCATTGTGAATCCAGGGGAAGGCACTGAAGCTTTCTTT.

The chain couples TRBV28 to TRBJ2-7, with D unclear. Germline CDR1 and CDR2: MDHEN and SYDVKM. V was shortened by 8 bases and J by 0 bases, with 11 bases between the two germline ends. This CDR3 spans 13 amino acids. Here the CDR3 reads CASSDWSSYEQYF. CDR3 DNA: TGTGCCAGCTCAGACTGGAGCTCCTACGAGCAGTACTTC.

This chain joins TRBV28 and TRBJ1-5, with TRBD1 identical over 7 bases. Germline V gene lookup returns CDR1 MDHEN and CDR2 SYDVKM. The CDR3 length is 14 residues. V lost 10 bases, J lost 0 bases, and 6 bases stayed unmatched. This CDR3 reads CATGTVLSNQPQHF. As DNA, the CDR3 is TGTGCCACGGGGACAGTCCTTAGCAATCAGCCCCAGCATTTT.

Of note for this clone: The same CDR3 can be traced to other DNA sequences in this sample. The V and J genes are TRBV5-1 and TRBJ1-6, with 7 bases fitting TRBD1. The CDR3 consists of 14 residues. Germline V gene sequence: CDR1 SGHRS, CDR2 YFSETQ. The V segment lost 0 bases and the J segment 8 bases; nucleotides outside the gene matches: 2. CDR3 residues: CASSLGTGDSPLHF. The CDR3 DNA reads TGCGCCAGCAGCTTGGGGACAGGAGATTCACCCCTCCACTTT.

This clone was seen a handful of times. CDR3 nucleotides: TGCGCCAGCAGTCGGAGTGGTTGGGCTGAAGCTTTCTTT. Residues: CASSRSGWAEAFF. The chain combines TRBV5-1 with TRBJ1-1, with D hard to call. V lost 5 bases and J 6 bases, leaving 14 bases between the germline ends. Germline lookup yields CDR1 SGHRS and CDR2 YFSETQ. This CDR3 region has 13 residues.